These 23 T cell receptor beta chains came from one sample sequenced in a study of metastatic and nonmetastatic thyroid tumors. MiXCR reprocessed the PCR reads for TCRdb. The profile shows 16,000 or so clones, roughly 26% of them singletons. All patients reached thyroid surgery having received no treatment beforehand. The sample comprised adjacent normal tissue. The receptors stem from a female donor with papillary thyroid cancer or a benign thyroid nodule (not recorded which). Some clones in this sample may be carry-over from other donors' samples.

This chain connects TRBV9 to TRBJ2-3, with no clear D. Germline V CDR1 and CDR2: SGDLS, YYNGEE. Trimming took off 3 bases at V and 2 bases at J, with 13 bases between the two ends. The CDR3 contains 15 residues. CDR3 sequence reads: CASSGFVAYTDTQYF. The CDR3 DNA sequence: TGTGCCAGCAGCGGCTTTGTAGCCTACACAGATACGCAGTATTTT.

As regards this clone: Germline is not matched at one junction end, which may reflect a read error. The J gene is TRBJ2-7, the V gene TRBV18, with 9 bases identical to TRBD2. The CDR3 loop spans 16 amino acids. Germline V CDR1 and CDR2: KGHSH, LQKENI. The CDR3 region is CASSQLAGPGNYGQYF. CDR3 nucleotide sequence: TGTGCCAGCTCACAGCTAGCGGGACCGGGTAACTACGGGCAGTACTTC. Together with reference TRBV18 and TRBJ2-7, the CDR3 gives the full variable domain: NAGVMQNPRHLVRRRGQEARLRCSPMKGHSHVYWYRQLPEEGLKFMVYLQKENIIDESGMPKERFSAEFPKEGPSILRIQQVVRGDSAAYFCASSQLAGPGNYGQYFGPGTRLTVT.

This clone was counted only a few times. CDR3 DNA: TGTGCCAGCAACGAAGAACAGGGTGTGACCCAGTACTTC. Translating it yields CASNEEQGVTQYF. The V call is TRBV2, the J call TRBJ2-5; D might be TRBD1 (6 bases). The V and J ends lost 7 bases and 7 bases respectively, with 16 bases between them. Germline V gene sequence: CDR1 SNHLY, CDR2 FYNNEI. The CDR3 is 13 amino acids.

This clone turned up a few times. V gene TRBV19 combines with J gene TRBJ2-7; 10 bases are a match to TRBD2. V dropped 5 bases and J dropped 7; count of bases not matched to a gene: 14. This CDR3 has 16 amino acids. The germline gives CDR1 LNHDA, CDR2 SQIVND (reference sequence). CDR3 sequence: CASSAQTSGVGSEQYF. The CDR3 DNA reads TGTGCCAGTAGTGCACAAACTAGCGGGGTGGGATCGGAGCAGTACTTC.

A remark on this clone: In the same sample, other DNA sequences code for this CDR3. The CDR3 nucleotides are TGCGCCAGCAGCCAGATAGCTGGGGAGGCGAGCTCCTACGAGCAGTACTTC. It is translated as CASSQIAGEASSYEQYF. V gene TRBV4-1 combines with J gene TRBJ2-7; D is perhaps TRBD2 (6 bases). Germline CDR1 MGHRA, CDR2 YSYEKL. The CDR3 consists of 17 residues. V dropped 3 bases and J dropped 0 bases, with 18 bases sitting between them.

This clone was seen only a few times. This sequence joins TRBV11-2 and TRBJ2-7; TRBD1 matches at 11 bases. The germline V gene has CDR1 SGHAT and CDR2 FQNNGV. V shed 6 bases and J 6 bases; nucleotides not matched to a gene: 7. CDR3 length equals 14 residues. In nucleotides, the CDR3 is TGTGCCAGCAGGCCCGGGACAGGGGGAATCGAGCAGTACTTC. Translation: CASRPGTGGIEQYF. The full variable domain, with the rest looked up from reference TRBV11-2 and TRBJ2-7, is EAGVAQSPRYKIIEKRQSVAFWCNPISGHATLYWYQQILGQGPKLLIQFQNNGVVDDSQLPKDRFSAERLKGVDSTLKIQPAKLEDSAVYLCASRPGTGGIEQYFGPGTRLTVT.

The chain uses TRBV6-5 and TRBJ2-2; D ambiguous. The CDR3 runs to 15 residues. Germline assignment: CDR1 MNHEY and CDR2 SVGAGI. Trimming cost V 2 bases and J 2 bases, with 9 bases left between them. CDR3: CASSYEASNTGELFF. The CDR3 region has the DNA TGTGCCAGCAGTTACGAGGCCAGTAACACCGGGGAGCTGTTTTTT.

This chain uses TRBV6-1 with TRBJ2-1; D is perhaps TRBD2 (5 bases). The CDR3 contains 14 residues. The germline V and J ends were trimmed by 3 bases and 7 bases, with 13 bases remaining between them. Per the germline V gene, CDR1 is MNHNS and CDR2 is SASEGT. This chain's CDR3 is CASSDLRGENEQFF. CDR3 nucleotides: TGTGCCAGCAGTGACCTCCGGGGAGAGAATGAGCAGTTCTTC.

This clone ranks as medium-sized (0.01 to 0.1%). The V and J genes are TRBV7-2 and TRBJ1-1, with TRBD1 identical over 8 bases. Germline V gene data show CDR1 as SGHTA and CDR2 as FQGNSA. The V gene end was trimmed by 9 bases and the J gene end by 7 bases; junction bases not matched to a gene: 16. The CDR3 spans 15 residues. CDR3 loop: CASGGRQGRVFEAFF. The CDR3, as DNA: TGTGCCAGTGGGGGGAGACAGGGGAGGGTATTTGAAGCTTTCTTT.

The rearrangement joins TRBV9 to TRBJ2-7, with 8 bases matching TRBD2. Per germline, CDR1 SGDLS and CDR2 YYNGEE. This CDR3 has 13 residues. With V trimmed by 7 bases and J by 4 bases, 7 bases remained unmatched. Written as DNA, the CDR3 is TGTGCCAGCTCAGCGGGAGAAAGGTACGAGCAGTACTTC. Its protein product is CASSAGERYEQYF.

In the case of this clone: A junction end diverges from the germline sequence, so it may reflect a read error. This CDR3 is CSVLQGRGQPQNF. In nucleotides, the CDR3 is TGCAGCGTTTTACAGGGGAGAGGTCAGCCCCAGAATTTT. The rearrangement joins TRBV29-1 to TRBJ1-5, with TRBD1 identical over 7 bases. This CDR3 has 13 residues. Germline lookup yields CDR1 SQVTM and CDR2 ANQGSEA.

This clone was counted once. The gene calls are TRBV7-2 and TRBJ2-7, with 8 positions matching TRBD1. Trimming cost V 3 bases and J 0 bases; bases outside gene matches: 4. Germline values: CDR1 SGHTA, CDR2 FQGNSA. The CDR3 loop spans 15 amino acids. Here the CDR3 reads CASSFGQGSSYEQYF. The CDR3 DNA sequence: TGTGCCAGCAGCTTCGGACAGGGCAGCTCCTACGAGCAGTACTTC.

Concerning this clone: Germline is not matched at one junction end, which may reflect a read error. The chain links TRBV20-1 to TRBJ2-7; 8 nucleotides agree with TRBD1. Germline CDR1 DFQATT, CDR2 SNEGSKA (reference sequence). The CDR3 has 18 amino acids. CDR3 nucleotides: TGCAGTGCTCGAACCGGGACAGGTTCTTTATCGGACCACTACGATCAGTACTTC. Amino acids: CSARTGTGSLSDHYDQYF.

This chain links TRBV12-5 with TRBJ2-3; D remains ambiguous. CDR3 length equals 14 residues. V was trimmed by 5 bases and J by 2 bases, leaving 11 bases between them. Germline CDR1 is LGHNT and CDR2 is FRNRAP. CDR3 protein: CASGPGSITDTQYF. CDR3 nucleotide sequence: TGTGCTAGTGGTCCCGGTTCCATCACAGATACGCAGTATTTT.

V is TRBV19 and J is TRBJ2-7; maybe TRBD2 (6 bases). This CDR3 is 16 amino acids long. Trimming took off 0 bases at V and 7 bases at J, with 19 bases between the two ends. The V gene's germline CDR1 is LNHDA and CDR2 SQIVND (reference sequence). The CDR3 reads CASSIDHYGRGGEQYF. The CDR3 DNA is TGTGCCAGTAGTATAGATCATTACGGACGGGGAGGAGAGCAGTACTTC.

The chain carries TRBV6-2 or TRBV6-3 and TRBJ2-7; the D is unclear. This CDR3 is 14 amino acids long. The V end lost 7 bases, the J end lost 3 bases, and 16 bases lay between the germline ends. Looked up from germline, CDR1 is MNHEY and CDR2 is SVGEGT. CDR3 sequence: CASTPSDRFYEQYF. Here the CDR3 DNA reads TGTGCCAGCACCCCCTCCGACCGATTCTACGAGCAGTACTTC.

This clone was recorded a few times. This chain joins TRBV5-6 and TRBJ1-2; 9 nucleotides align to TRBD1. Germline lookup yields CDR1 SGHDT and CDR2 YYEEEE. This CDR3 has 13 residues. V dropped 3 bases and J dropped 7; count of bases not matched to a gene: 4. CDR3 in DNA: TGTGCCAGCAGCTCCTGGGACAGGGCTGGCTACACCTTC. It specifies CASSSWDRAGYTF. The complete variable domain, with remaining parts taken from reference TRBV5-6 and TRBJ1-2, reads DAGVTQSPTHLIKTRGQQVTLRCSPKSGHDTVSWYQQALGQGPQFIFQYYEEEERQRGNFPDRFSGHQFPNYSSELNVNALLLGDSALYLCASSSWDRAGYTFGSGTRLTVV.

CDR3 DNA sequence: TGTGCCAGCAGTTATCGACTCGCCTCCTACAATGAGCAGTTCTTC. It translates to CASSYRLASYNEQFF. The chain recombines TRBV5-6 with TRBJ2-1; no definite D call. CDR1 SGHDT and CDR2 YYEEEE come from the germline V gene. CDR3 length equals 15 residues. Trimming shortened V by 5 bases and J by 0 bases, and 12 bases separated the two germline ends.

This chain uses TRBV12-3 or TRBV12-4 with TRBJ2-1, with D possibly TRBD2 on 6 matching bases. Trimming stripped 4 bases from V and 5 bases from J, with 12 bases between. CDR3 length equals 14 residues. DNA for the CDR3: TGTGCCAGCAGTTGGAGTAGCGGTCACAATGAGCAGTTCTTC. Amino acids: CASSWSSGHNEQFF.

The chain employs TRBV20-1 and TRBJ2-7; 10 bases agree with TRBD2. CDR3 length: 15 residues. After removal of 4 bases from V and 3 bases from J, the junction contained 9 bases not matched to a gene. Germline loops: CDR1 DFQATT, CDR2 SNEGSKA (reference sequence). CDR3 in DNA: TGCAGTGCTAAGGGTACTAGCGGGACCTACTACGAGCAGTACTTC. It is translated as CSAKGTSGTYYEQYF.

This clone was seen a handful of times. J is TRBJ1-2 and V is TRBV6-1; D remains ambiguous. The germline gives CDR1 MNHNS, CDR2 SASEGT. This CDR3 comprises 14 residues. V was trimmed by 3 bases and J by 6 bases, leaving 14 bases between them. CDR3 sequence reads: CASSDQWEKNGYTF. The CDR3, as DNA: TGTGCCAGCAGTGATCAGTGGGAAAAAAATGGCTACACCTTC.

By sample share, this clone is large. This chain uses TRBV6-1 with TRBJ1-6; D remains ambiguous. This CDR3 has 14 residues. V was clipped by 3 bases and J by 10 bases, with 13 bases between them. Germline CDR1 reads MNHNS; CDR2 reads SASEGT. The DNA for the CDR3 is TGTGCCAGCAGTGAGCGTATCACGGGATCACCCCTCCACTTT. Amino acid sequence: CASSERITGSPLHF.

The genes are TRBV11-1 and TRBJ2-3; tentatively, D is TRBD1 (6 bases). The CDR3 totals 17 residues. Germline CDR1 SGHAT, CDR2 FQDESV (reference sequence). V lost 4 bases and J 3 bases, leaving 20 bases between the germline ends. The CDR3 loop is CASSSNQGQSFTDTQYF. DNA of the CDR3: TGTGCCAGCAGCTCAAACCAAGGACAGTCTTTTACAGATACGCAGTATTTT.